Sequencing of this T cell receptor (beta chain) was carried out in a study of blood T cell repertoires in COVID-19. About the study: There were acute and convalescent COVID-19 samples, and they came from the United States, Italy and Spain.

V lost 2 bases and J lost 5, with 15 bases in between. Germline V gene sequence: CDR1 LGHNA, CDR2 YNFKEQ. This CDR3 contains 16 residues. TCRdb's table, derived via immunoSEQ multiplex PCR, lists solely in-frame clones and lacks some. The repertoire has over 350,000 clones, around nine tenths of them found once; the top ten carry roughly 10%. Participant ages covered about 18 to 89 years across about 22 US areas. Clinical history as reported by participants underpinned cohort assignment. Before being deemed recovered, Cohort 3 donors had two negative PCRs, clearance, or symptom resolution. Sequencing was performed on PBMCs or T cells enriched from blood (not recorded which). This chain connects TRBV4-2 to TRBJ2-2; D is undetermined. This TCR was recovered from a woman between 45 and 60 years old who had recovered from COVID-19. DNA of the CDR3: TGTGCCAGCAGCCAACCCGCGATAGTAATTACCGGGGAGCTGTTTTTT. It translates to CASSQPAIVITGELFF.